Sequencing of this TCR beta chain was carried out in a study of blood T cells in healthy people across ages. For the second PCR, which ran for about 6 to 11 cycles, a sample-barcoded 5' primer and a J-beta primer mix were used. One entry per CDR3 protein, called by TCRdb with MiXCR from the 5' RACE reads. Of around 800,000 distinct CDR3 sequences detected, roughly 60% appear once; the ten largest clones hold 25% to 30%. Notes on this clonotype: Its antigen is unknown.

V shed 5 bases, J shed 4 bases, and the junction held 7 bases outside the gene matches. Germline assignment: CDR1 SEHNR and CDR2 FQNEAQ (reference sequence). The CDR3 is 15 amino acids. Every donor gave roughly 9.2 milliliters of peripheral blood. Points from the study as a whole: Comparison with aged donors showed that long-lived donors had more naive CD4+ cells and higher diversity.

Sequencing input: blood. This sequence was found in a man aged 25-45 years in good health. The chain recombines TRBV7-9 with TRBJ2-1; 8 nucleotides match TRBD1. The CDR3 protein is CASSPRGPSYNEQFF. Written as DNA, the CDR3 is TGTGCCAGCAGCCCCAGGGGGCCCTCATACAATGAGCAGTTCTTC. Using reference TRBV7-9 and TRBJ2-1 for the parts outside the CDR3, the full variable domain is DTGVSQNPRHKITKRGQNVTFRCDPISEHNRLYWYRQTLGQGPEFLTYFQNEAQLEKSRLLSDRFSAERPKGSFSTLEIQRTEQGDSAMYLCASSPRGPSYNEQFFGPGTRLTVL.